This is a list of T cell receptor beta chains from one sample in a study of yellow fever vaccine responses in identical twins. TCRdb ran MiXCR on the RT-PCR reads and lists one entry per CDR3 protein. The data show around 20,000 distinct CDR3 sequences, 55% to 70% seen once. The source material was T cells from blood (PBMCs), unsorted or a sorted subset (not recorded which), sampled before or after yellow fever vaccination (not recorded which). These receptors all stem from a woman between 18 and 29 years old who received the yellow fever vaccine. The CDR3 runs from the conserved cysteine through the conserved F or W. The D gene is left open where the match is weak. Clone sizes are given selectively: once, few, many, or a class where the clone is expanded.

CDR3aa: CSANRLAGATYQETQYF
CDR3nt: TGCAGTGCTAATAGACTAGCGGGGGCTACGTACCAAGAGACCCAGTACTTC
abundance: -
v_gene: TRBV20-1
d_gene: TRBD2
j_gene: TRBJ2-5

CDR3aa: CASSPGLAGRNEQFF
CDR3nt: TGTGCCAGCTCCCCGGGACTAGCGGGACGTAATGAGCAGTTCTTC
abundance: once
v_gene: TRBV18
d_gene: TRBD2
j_gene: TRBJ2-1

CDR3aa: CASSPAAMWGMNTEAFF
CDR3nt: TGTGCCAGCAGCCCCGCGGCAATGTGGGGGATGAACACTGAAGCTTTCTTT
abundance: once
v_gene: TRBV5-8
d_gene: -
j_gene: TRBJ1-1

CDR3aa: CASSLVHADTQYF
CDR3nt: TGTGCCAGCAGCTTAGTCCACGCAGATACGCAGTATTTT
abundance: -
v_gene: TRBV11-3
d_gene: -
j_gene: TRBJ2-3

CDR3aa: CASSTLGTDTQYF
CDR3nt: TGTGCCAGTAGTACCCTAGGTACAGATACGCAGTATTTT
abundance: -
v_gene: TRBV19
d_gene: -
j_gene: TRBJ2-3

CDR3aa: CASSRRTGFTDTQYF
CDR3nt: TGTGCCAGCAGTCGACGGACGGGATTCACAGATACGCAGTATTTT
abundance: -
v_gene: TRBV12-3/TRBV12-4
d_gene: -
j_gene: TRBJ2-3

CDR3aa: CASSLAFGTDTQYF
CDR3nt: TGTGCCAGCAGCTTAGCATTCGGCACAGATACGCAGTATTTT
abundance: -
v_gene: TRBV7-9
d_gene: -
j_gene: TRBJ2-3

CDR3aa: CASSGNVEGYTDTQYF
CDR3nt: TGTGCCAGCAGTGGAAACGTAGAGGGGTACACAGATACGCAGTATTTT
abundance: few
v_gene: TRBV11-1
d_gene: -
j_gene: TRBJ2-3

CDR3aa: CASSLAGSYEQYF
CDR3nt: TGTGCCAGCAGCTTAGCAGGTTCCTACGAGCAGTACTTC
abundance: -
v_gene: TRBV5-4
d_gene: -
j_gene: TRBJ2-7

CDR3aa: CASSLVNWHEQFF
CDR3nt: TGTGCCAGCAGCTTAGTGAACTGGCATGAGCAGTTCTTC
abundance: -
v_gene: TRBV11-3
d_gene: -
j_gene: TRBJ2-1

CDR3aa: CASSPEVGGNEQFF
CDR3nt: TGTGCCAGCAGCCCTGAAGTAGGGGGCAATGAGCAGTTCTTC
abundance: -
v_gene: TRBV5-6
d_gene: -
j_gene: TRBJ2-1

CDR3aa: CASSPDYQETQYF
CDR3nt: TGTGCCAGCTCACCTGACTATCAAGAGACCCAGTACTTC
abundance: few
v_gene: TRBV18
d_gene: -
j_gene: TRBJ2-5

CDR3aa: CASSGQGGNSPLHF
CDR3nt: TGTGCCAGCTCCGGACAGGGAGGTAATTCACCCCTCCACTTT
abundance: -
v_gene: TRBV18
d_gene: TRBD1
j_gene: TRBJ1-6

CDR3aa: CASSPGTGVWAFF
CDR3nt: TGTGCCAGCAGCCCCGGGACAGGGGTTTGGGCTTTCTTT
abundance: few
v_gene: TRBV3-1
d_gene: TRBD1
j_gene: TRBJ1-1

CDR3aa: CATSRDVLQEVYTF
CDR3nt: TGTGCCACCAGCAGAGATGTACTTCAAGAGGTCTACACCTTC
abundance: -
v_gene: TRBV15
d_gene: -
j_gene: TRBJ1-2

CDR3aa: CASKRVSTQYF
CDR3nt: TGTGCCAGCAAGAGAGTGTCGACGCAGTATTTT
abundance: -
v_gene: TRBV11-3
d_gene: -
j_gene: TRBJ2-3

CDR3aa: CASSLENSPLHF
CDR3nt: TGTGCCAGCAGCTTGGAAAATTCACCCCTCCACTTT
abundance: -
v_gene: TRBV5-5
d_gene: -
j_gene: TRBJ1-6

CDR3aa: CASSLKPSGIEQFF
CDR3nt: TGTGCCAGCAGTTTAAAACCGAGCGGGATTGAGCAGTTCTTC
abundance: -
v_gene: TRBV28
d_gene: TRBD2
j_gene: TRBJ2-1

CDR3aa: CASSGLASYNEQFF
CDR3nt: TGTGCCAGCAGTGGACTAGCGAGTTACAATGAGCAGTTCTTC
abundance: -
v_gene: TRBV2
d_gene: TRBD2
j_gene: TRBJ2-1

CDR3aa: CASSFGTPSGNTIYF
CDR3nt: TGTGCCAGCTCATTCGGGACGCCTTCTGGAAACACCATATATTTT
abundance: -
v_gene: TRBV18
d_gene: -
j_gene: TRBJ1-3

CDR3aa: CASGLYNEQFF
CDR3nt: TGTGCCAGCGGGTTGTACAATGAGCAGTTCTTC
abundance: -
v_gene: TRBV27
d_gene: -
j_gene: TRBJ2-1

CDR3aa: CASTPLALDSYNEQFF
CDR3nt: TGTGCCAGCACCCCACTGGCGCTAGACTCCTACAATGAGCAGTTCTTC
abundance: few
v_gene: TRBV5-5
d_gene: -
j_gene: TRBJ2-1

CDR3aa: CASSSGLPTDTQYF
CDR3nt: TGTGCCAGCAGCTCGGGACTACCCACAGATACGCAGTATTTT
abundance: -
v_gene: TRBV7-1
d_gene: TRBD2
j_gene: TRBJ2-3

CDR3aa: CATSGSSNTGELFF
CDR3nt: TGTGCCACCAGTGGTTCCTCTAACACCGGGGAGCTGTTTTTT
abundance: few
v_gene: TRBV24-1
d_gene: -
j_gene: TRBJ2-2

CDR3aa: CASSTSHYSEQYF
CDR3nt: TGTGCCAGTAGTACTTCACATTATAGCGAGCAGTACTTC
abundance: -
v_gene: TRBV19
d_gene: -
j_gene: TRBJ2-7

CDR3aa: CASSPDGSYGYTF
CDR3nt: TGTGCCAGCAGCCCGGACGGTAGCTATGGCTACACCTTC
abundance: once
v_gene: TRBV12-3/TRBV12-4
d_gene: -
j_gene: TRBJ1-2

CDR3aa: CASSLEPARLSYEQYF
CDR3nt: TGTGCCAGCAGCTTAGAACCAGCGCGACTTTCCTACGAGCAGTACTTC
abundance: -
v_gene: TRBV11-3
d_gene: -
j_gene: TRBJ2-7

CDR3aa: CASSLGGQGYEQYF
CDR3nt: TGCGCCAGCAGCCTCGGGGGACAGGGCTACGAGCAGTACTTC
abundance: -
v_gene: TRBV4-3
d_gene: TRBD1
j_gene: TRBJ2-7

CDR3aa: CASSPQAGNTEAFF
CDR3nt: TGTGCCAGCAGTCCTCAGGCGGGGAATACTGAAGCTTTCTTT
abundance: -
v_gene: TRBV25-1
d_gene: -
j_gene: TRBJ1-1

CDR3aa: CSVRTSGLGGQQFF
CDR3nt: TGCAGCGTTCGGACTAGCGGTTTGGGGGGGCAGCAGTTCTTC
abundance: -
v_gene: TRBV29-1
d_gene: TRBD2
j_gene: TRBJ2-1

CDR3aa: CASSILFLPPLNTEAFF
CDR3nt: TGTGCCAGTAGTATTCTCTTCCTCCCTCCCTTGAACACTGAAGCTTTCTTT
abundance: -
v_gene: TRBV19
d_gene: -
j_gene: TRBJ1-1

CDR3aa: CASKRTGAGNEQFF
CDR3nt: TGTGCCAGCAAACGGACAGGGGCGGGTAATGAGCAGTTCTTC
abundance: -
v_gene: TRBV12-3/TRBV12-4
d_gene: TRBD1
j_gene: TRBJ2-1

CDR3aa: CASSLVRYSGRAKNIQYF
CDR3nt: TGTGCCAGCAGCTTAGTTCGGTATAGCGGGAGGGCCAAAAACATTCAGTACTTC
abundance: -
v_gene: TRBV7-6
d_gene: TRBD2
j_gene: TRBJ2-4

CDR3aa: CASSPGTGDVDIQYF
CDR3nt: TGTGCCAGCAGCCCCGGGACAGGGGACGTGGACATTCAGTACTTC
abundance: -
v_gene: TRBV27
d_gene: TRBD1
j_gene: TRBJ2-4

CDR3aa: CASTPADTQYF
CDR3nt: TGTGCCAGCACCCCCGCAGATACGCAGTATTTT
abundance: -
v_gene: TRBV13
d_gene: -
j_gene: TRBJ2-3

CDR3aa: CASSPRTGQSTEAFF
CDR3nt: TGTGCCAGCAGCCCCCGAACGGGACAAAGTACTGAAGCTTTCTTT
abundance: -
v_gene: TRBV11-1
d_gene: -
j_gene: TRBJ1-1

CDR3aa: CASSSGTGLGYGYTF
CDR3nt: TGTGCCAGCAGCTCCGGGACCGGCCTGGGGTATGGCTACACCTTC
abundance: few
v_gene: TRBV13
d_gene: -
j_gene: TRBJ1-2

CDR3aa: CASSRFGAYEQYF
CDR3nt: TGTGCCAGCAGCCGATTCGGAGCATACGAGCAGTACTTC
abundance: -
v_gene: TRBV13
d_gene: -
j_gene: TRBJ2-7

CDR3aa: CASSPEVGQFF
CDR3nt: TGTGCCAGCAGTCCGGAGGTTGGGCAGTTCTTC
abundance: -
v_gene: TRBV2
d_gene: -
j_gene: TRBJ2-1

CDR3aa: CASSQGMALSNEQFF
CDR3nt: TGCGCCAGCAGCCAAGGGATGGCTTTATCCAATGAGCAGTTCTTC
abundance: -
v_gene: TRBV4-1
d_gene: -
j_gene: TRBJ2-1